These 13 T cell receptor beta chains were sequenced from one sample in a study of a mutant IDH1 vaccine in newly diagnosed glioma. Method: immunoSEQ multiplex PCR; TCRdb's copy keeps in-frame clones and lacks some. The table shows approximately 26,000 clones, with approximately 80% occurring only once. Time point denoted: week 5, during vaccination. Mutant IDH1 20-mer peptide, at 300 ug, made up each vaccine dose, with topical imiquimod. No antigens are known for them. This specimen consisted of PBMCs, obtained from a glioma patient whose treatment included an IDH1 peptide vaccine. The receptors here all came from a man aged 35-49 years with glioma. Some clones in this sample may be carry-over from other donors' samples.

The genes are TRBV14 and TRBJ1-1; D uncertain. The CDR3 runs to 16 residues. The ends were cut back, 2 bases at V and 1 base at J, with 14 bases in the middle. Per germline, CDR1 SGHDN and CDR2 FVKESK. The CDR3 DNA is TGTGCCAGCAGCCAAATCTCGAGAGGGAAGAACACTGAAGCTTTCTTT. It translates to CASSQISRGKNTEAFF.

This clone appeared once. This rearrangement joins TRBV12-5 to TRBJ2-3; the D gene is possibly TRBD1 (5 bases). Trimming shortened V by 2 bases and J by 8 bases, and 11 bases separated the two germline ends. The CDR3 spans 13 residues. CDR1 is LGHNT, CDR2 FRNRAP, per germline. The CDR3: CASGLPTDLTQYF. The CDR3 nucleotides are TGTGCTAGTGGTTTGCCGACAGACCTTACGCAGTATTTT.

The rearrangement joins TRBV27 to TRBJ2-5; D tentatively reads TRBD1 or TRBD2 (5 bases each). The CDR3 has 14 amino acids. The V end was cut by 2 bases, the J end by 0 bases, with 7 bases between. In germline, CDR1 is MNHEY, CDR2 SMNVEV (reference sequence). CDR3 loop: CASSLEGYQETQYF. CDR3 DNA sequence: TGTGCCAGCAGTTTAGAGGGGTACCAAGAGACCCAGTACTTC.

The chain links TRBV7-9 to TRBJ2-3; 11 positions match TRBD1. CDR1 SEHNR and CDR2 FQNEAQ come from the germline V gene (reference sequence). The V and J ends lost 6 bases and 6 bases, in that order; junction bases with no gene match: 14. The CDR3 consists of 17 residues. The CDR3 DNA reads TGTGCCAGCAGTCCTTCTCCCCGGGACAGGGGGTTGGATACGCAGTATTTT. It encodes CASSPSPRDRGLDTQYF.

The chain has TRBV9 and TRBJ2-3, with D uncertain. CDR3 length: 15 amino acids. Germline V gene sequence: CDR1 SGDLS, CDR2 YYNGEE. Trimming removed 0 bases from V and 2 bases from J, with 10 bases in between. For the CDR3, the DNA is TGTGCCAGCAGCGTAGGGGAAGCTGACACAGATACGCAGTATTTT. This sequence encodes CASSVGEADTDTQYF.

The chain recombines TRBV19 with TRBJ2-1; D tentatively reads TRBD1 or TRBD2 (6 bases each). Trimming pared 10 bases from V and 1 base from J, leaving 14 bases between. The CDR3 consists of 14 residues. Germline loops: CDR1 LNHDA, CDR2 SQIVND (reference sequence). CDR3: CATQTGASYNEQFF. CDR3 DNA: TGTGCCACTCAGACGGGGGCGTCCTACAATGAGCAGTTCTTC.

The chain carries TRBV30 and TRBJ1-1; no definite D call. V lost 0 bases, J lost 4 bases, and 9 bases lay in between. Germline CDR1 and CDR2: GTSNPN and SVGIG (reference sequence). This CDR3 spans 13 amino acids. CDR3 amino acids: CAWSVRHFTEAFF. The CDR3 nucleotides are TGTGCCTGGAGTGTGCGGCATTTCACTGAAGCTTTCTTT.

The table lists this clone with a count of one. The chain combines TRBV10-2 with TRBJ1-1, with D tentatively TRBD1 (6 bases). Looked up from germline, CDR1 is WSHSY and CDR2 is SAAADI. The CDR3 is 13 residues long. The germline V and J ends were trimmed by 8 bases and 1 base, with 11 bases remaining between them. The CDR3 loop reads CASRGGENTEAFF. As DNA, the CDR3 is TGCGCCAGCCGGGGGGGCGAGAACACTGAAGCTTTCTTT.

This chain joins TRBV27 and TRBJ2-2; D unclear. CDR1 and CDR2 from the germline V gene are MNHEY and SMNVEV (reference sequence). The V end lost 6 bases, the J end lost 0 bases, and 11 bases lay between the germline ends. The CDR3 extends over 15 amino acids. In DNA, the CDR3 is TGTGCCAGCAGAGGCCCGAACACGAACACCGGGGAGCTGTTTTTT. This encodes CASRGPNTNTGELFF.

This chain uses TRBV30 with TRBJ1-2, with a possible D match to TRBD1 (5 bases). The CDR3 covers 14 residues. Trimming removed 3 bases at V and 8 bases at J, with 19 bases between. Germline lookup yields CDR1 GTSNPN and CDR2 SVGIG (reference sequence). The CDR3 DNA is TGTGCCTGGAGAATACGACAGACTCGCGTCGGCTACACCTTC. This encodes CAWRIRQTRVGYTF.

This chain's CDR3 is CASSLTGHEQYF. Written as DNA, the CDR3 is TGTGCCAGCAGCTTAACAGGCCACGAGCAGTACTTC. This chain uses TRBV7-2 with TRBJ2-7, with a weak D call TRBD1 (5 bases). The length of the CDR3 is 12 residues. Per germline, CDR1 SGHTA and CDR2 FQGNSA. The V gene lost 2 bases and the J gene lost 5 bases, with 7 bases spanning the gap. Filled out from reference TRBV7-2 and TRBJ2-7, the complete variable domain reads GAGVSQSPSNKVTEKGKDVELRCDPISGHTALYWYRQSLGQGLEFLIYFQGNSAPDKSGLPSDRFSAERTGGSVSTLTIQRTQQEDSAVYLCASSLTGHEQYFGPGTRLTVT.

The chain is built from TRBV30 and TRBJ1-2; maybe TRBD1 (6 bases). CDR1 and CDR2 (germline): GTSNPN, SVGIG (reference sequence). The CDR3 has 13 residues. Trimming shortened V by 5 bases and J by 14 bases, and 24 bases separated the two germline ends. CDR3 in amino acids: CAWASSRGQRETF. In DNA form, the CDR3 reads TGTGCCTGGGCTTCTTCGCGGGGACAAAGGGAAACCTTC.

This clone was recorded only once. The chain carries TRBV9 and TRBJ1-2; unclear D gene. Germline values: CDR1 SGDLS, CDR2 YYNGEE. Trimming pared 3 bases from V and 10 bases from J, leaving 25 bases between. This CDR3 contains 16 residues. CDR3 sequence (DNA): TGTGCCAGCAGCGCGGAAGACGGCGCCTCATCCCTCTTCTACACCTTC. Translated: CASSAEDGASSLFYTF.